These T cell receptor beta chains were read from a single sample in a study of metastatic and nonmetastatic thyroid tumors. From the PCR reads, TCRdb re-called clones with MiXCR. The sample has 30,000 or so clones, 29% seen once. The sequencing sample was made of blood. The receptor source for this set is a female donor with papillary thyroid cancer or a benign thyroid nodule (not recorded which). Some clones in this sample may be carry-over from other donors' samples. Both conserved end residues are part of each CDR3. A D gene is named only where the DNA matches it firmly. Size values are once, few and many counts, or a class for expanded clones, and some rows have none.

TRBV6-5	TRBJ1-5	TRBD1	few	CASSYSRAGTGNQPQHF	TGTGCCAGCAGTTACTCTCGCGCCGGGACAGGGAATCAGCCCCAGCATTTT
TRBV11-2	TRBJ2-3	TRBD1	-	CASSPGTGAADTQYF	TGTGCCAGCAGCCCCGGGACAGGGGCCGCAGATACGCAGTATTTT
TRBV11-2	TRBJ1-1	-	-	CASSLPRGEAFF	TGTGCCAGCAGCTTACCCCGAGGAGAAGCCTTCTTT
TRBV6-2/TRBV6-3	TRBJ2-1	-	-	CASSYCGLFNGQFF	TGTGCCAGCAGTTACTGTGGACTCTTTAATGGGCAGTTCTTC
TRBV19	TRBJ2-3	-	many	CASSIGTDTQYF	TGTGCCAGTAGTATAGGGACAGATACGCAGTATTTT
TRBV24-1	TRBJ2-3	-	-	CATSDLSGISSTDTQYF	TGTGCCACCAGTGATTTGTCCGGTATCTCGAGCACAGATACGCAGTATTTT
TRBV28	TRBJ1-2	-	many	CASSFGGGLGGYTF	TGTGCCAGCAGTTTCGGGGGGGGGCTGGGTGGCTACACCTTC
TRBV7-2	TRBJ1-2	-	medium-sized	CASSLAPGVGLGYGYTF	TGTGCCAGCAGCTTAGCCCCAGGGGTTGGTTTAGGGTATGGCTACACCTTC
TRBV5-1	TRBJ2-7	-	many	CASSLALGVYEQYF	TGCGCCAGCAGCTTGGCCTTAGGGGTATACGAGCAGTACTTC
TRBV4-1	TRBJ1-5	-	-	CASSQGGGLRQPQHF	TGCGCCAGCAGCCAAGGAGGGGGGCTCAGGCAGCCCCAGCATTTT
TRBV5-1	TRBJ1-3	TRBD1	many	CASSLGGTGAGNTIYF	TGCGCCAGCAGCTTGGGCGGGACAGGGGCTGGAAACACCATATATTTT
TRBV5-1	TRBJ1-1	-	few	CASSLEQLGRSGAFF	TGCGCCAGCAGCTTGGAGCAGCTGGGTAGATCAGGAGCTTTCTTT
TRBV28	TRBJ2-3	TRBD2	few	CASSLVFSGSYYTDTQYF	TGTGCCAGCAGTTTAGTGTTTAGCGGGTCCTACTACACAGATACGCAGTATTTT
TRBV27	TRBJ2-1	-	few	CASSLRRGQTDEQFF	TGTGCCAGCAGTTTACGCAGAGGACAGACTGATGAGCAGTTCTTC
TRBV20-1	TRBJ2-4	-	-	CSAIERRQVNIQYF	TGCAGTGCTATCGAGCGGCGACAGGTGAACATTCAGTACTTC
TRBV18	TRBJ1-1	TRBD1	few	CASSLGQGANTEAFF	TGTGCCAGCTCACTTGGACAGGGGGCAAACACTGAAGCTTTCTTT
TRBV12-3/TRBV12-4	TRBJ1-1	-	many	CASSLARDRTEAFF	TGTGCCAGCAGTTTAGCGAGGGACCGCACTGAAGCTTTCTTT
TRBV3-1	TRBJ1-2	TRBD1	many	CASRMTGLVYGYTF	TGTGCCAGCAGGATGACAGGGTTGGTCTATGGCTACACCTTC
TRBV18	TRBJ2-1	TRBD2	-	CASSPPPSGNEQFF	TGTGCCAGCTCACCACCGCCTAGCGGGAATGAGCAGTTCTTC
TRBV10-2	TRBJ1-1	-	-	CASSVEMNTEAFF	TGCGCCAGCAGTGTCGAAATGAACACTGAAGCTTTCTTT
TRBV28	TRBJ2-5	-	-	CASSLGVGGREVDPYF	TGTGCCAGCAGTTTGGGTGTCGGGGGCAGGGAGGTTGACCCTTACTTC
TRBV2	TRBJ2-7	-	once	CASRFLGGEQYF	TGTGCCAGCAGGTTCTTAGGGGGCGAGCAGTACTTC
TRBV15	TRBJ2-3	TRBD2	many	CATSTRDGEGTDTQYF	TGTGCCACCAGCACCCGGGATGGGGAGGGGACAGATACGCAGTATTTT
TRBV6-2/TRBV6-3	TRBJ2-5	TRBD2	many	CASSRGLGGKTQYF	TGTGCCAGCAGCCGGGGACTAGGGGGGAAGACCCAGTACTTC
TRBV11-2	TRBJ2-7	-	-	CASKRAETYEQYF	TGTGCCAGCAAACGAGCGGAGACCTACGAGCAGTACTTC
TRBV27	TRBJ1-2	TRBD1	many	CASTGDGGYTF	TGTGCCAGTACAGGGGACGGGGGCTACACCTTC
TRBV5-1	TRBJ1-1	TRBD1	many	CASSFHRGTEAFF	TGCGCCAGCAGCTTTCACAGGGGCACTGAAGCTTTCTTT
TRBV20-1	TRBJ2-3	-	-	CSARYRPITDTQYF	TGCAGTGCTAGATATCGGCCGATCACAGATACACAGTATTTT
TRBV5-4	TRBJ2-7	-	many	CASSLEETHEQYF	TGCGCCAGCAGCTTGGAGGAGACCCACGAGCAGTACTTC
TRBV20-1	TRBJ2-5	-	-	CSATDQETQYF	TGCAGTGCGACCGACCAAGAGACCCAGTACTTC
TRBV29-1	TRBJ2-2	-	many	CSVELPYTGELFF	TGCAGCGTTGAATTACCCTACACCGGGGAGCTGTTTTTT
TRBV11-3	TRBJ1-1	-	many	CASSVGGTEAFF	TGTGCCAGCAGCGTGGGTGGCACTGAAGCTTTCTTT
TRBV6-2/TRBV6-3	TRBJ2-7	-	-	CASRPLDGSYSRYF	TGTGCCAGCAGACCATTAGACGGGTCCTACAGCAGGTACTTC
TRBV5-1	TRBJ1-5	-	-	CASSLVAGMVQPQHF	TGCGCCAGCAGCTTGGTCGCGGGGATGGTACAGCCCCAGCATTTT
TRBV13	TRBJ2-3	-	many	CASSLGQGRLGDTQYF	TGTGCCAGCAGCTTAGGGCAGGGTCGCTTGGGGGATACGCAGTATTTT
TRBV30	TRBJ1-5	-	many	CAWSLQGQVSSQPQHF	TGTGCCTGGAGTTTGCAGGGGCAAGTAAGTAGTCAGCCCCAGCATTTT
TRBV30	TRBJ2-1	TRBD2	once	CAWRLTSGSSTYNEQFF	TGTGCCTGGAGGTTGACTAGCGGGTCATCTACATACAATGAGCAGTTCTTC
TRBV18	TRBJ2-7	-	-	CASSRQGSYEQYF	TGTGCCAGCTCAAGGCAGGGCAGCTACGAGCAGTACTTC